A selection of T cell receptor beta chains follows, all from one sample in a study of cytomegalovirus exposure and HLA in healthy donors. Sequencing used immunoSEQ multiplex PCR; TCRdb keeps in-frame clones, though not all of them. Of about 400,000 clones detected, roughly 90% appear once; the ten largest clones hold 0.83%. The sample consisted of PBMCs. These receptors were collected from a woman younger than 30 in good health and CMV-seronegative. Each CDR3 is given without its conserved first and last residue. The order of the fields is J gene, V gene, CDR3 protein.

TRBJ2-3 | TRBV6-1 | ASSERRGPATDTQY
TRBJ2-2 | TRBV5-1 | ASSFRGPGQGLNTGELF
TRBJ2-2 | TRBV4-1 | ASSPGGTTGELF
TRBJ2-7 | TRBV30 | AWSVRLAGVSSYEQY
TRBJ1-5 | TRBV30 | AWSWGDSLNQPQH
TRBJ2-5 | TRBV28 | ASSFSRESVQETQY
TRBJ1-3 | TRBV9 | ASSVGAGTGNTIY
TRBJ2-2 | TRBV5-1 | ASSTNWDTSYTGELF
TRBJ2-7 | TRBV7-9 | ASSLGTGGAYEQY
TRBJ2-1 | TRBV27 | ASSPPGLAVYNEQF
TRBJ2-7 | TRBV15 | ATSTDRGPYEQY
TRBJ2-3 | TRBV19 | ASSPMRTSTDTQY
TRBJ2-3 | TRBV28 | ASRTTGLDTQY
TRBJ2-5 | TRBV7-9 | ASSLEPGRARETQY
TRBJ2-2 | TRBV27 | ASSRLWDRITGELF
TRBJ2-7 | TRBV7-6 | ASSYRLAGGGYEQY
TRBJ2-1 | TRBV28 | ASRITGYNEQF
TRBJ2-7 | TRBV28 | ASSRPPGTSGYEQY
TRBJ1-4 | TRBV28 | ATTPTNEKLF
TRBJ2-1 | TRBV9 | ASSVDRGRNEQF
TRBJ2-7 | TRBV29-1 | SVVSGYEQY
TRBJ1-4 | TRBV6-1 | ASSEERGVATNEKLF
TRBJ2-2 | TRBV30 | AWSSTLFGGELF
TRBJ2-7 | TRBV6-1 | ASRSIERSKYEQY
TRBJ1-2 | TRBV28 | ASSLTGNGYT
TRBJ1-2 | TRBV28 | ASSSGNRLGYT
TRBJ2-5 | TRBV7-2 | ASSLASGQETQY
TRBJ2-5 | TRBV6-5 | ASSYSTVQGVETQY
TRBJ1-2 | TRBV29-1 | SVDRGLTPNYGYT
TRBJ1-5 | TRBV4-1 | ASSQEAVGQPQH
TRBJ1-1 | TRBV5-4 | ASSSANRFTEAF
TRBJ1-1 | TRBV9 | ASSVVRAEAF
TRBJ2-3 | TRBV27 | ASSLRWEGTDTQY
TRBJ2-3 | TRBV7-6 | ASSLVGGRTDTQY
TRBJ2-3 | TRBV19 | ASSRRLAGTTSTDTQY
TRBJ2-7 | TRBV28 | ASRREPSSYEQY
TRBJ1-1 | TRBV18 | ASSPPGRQGTEAF
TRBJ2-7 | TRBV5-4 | ASSLVTGGTEQY
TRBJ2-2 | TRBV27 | ASSLAAGEELF
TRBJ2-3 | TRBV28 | ASRPRGYLTDTQY
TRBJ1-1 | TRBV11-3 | ASSPWASYTEAF
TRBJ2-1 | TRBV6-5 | ASSYGTTNEQF
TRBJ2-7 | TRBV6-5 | ASSSGIHEQY
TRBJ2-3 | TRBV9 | ASSAEGGLSTDTQY
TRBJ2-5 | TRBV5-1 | ASTSSVAGRGETQY
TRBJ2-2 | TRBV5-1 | ASSSNYRVNTGELF
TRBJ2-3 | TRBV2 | ASSVQGTSGDTQY
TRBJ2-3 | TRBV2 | ASSETRITDTQY
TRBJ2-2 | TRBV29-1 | SVGEREAGELF
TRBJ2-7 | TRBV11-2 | ASSLPGQGVIYEQY
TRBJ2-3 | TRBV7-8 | ASSSSASGTDTQY
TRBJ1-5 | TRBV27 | ASSLLGQSNQPQH
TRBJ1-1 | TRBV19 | ASNRGTNTEAF
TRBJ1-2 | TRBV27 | ASGWAHGYT
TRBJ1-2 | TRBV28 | ASSLDRVDHYGYT
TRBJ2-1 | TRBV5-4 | ASSLDGSYNEQF